Listed below are T cell receptor beta chains from one sample, sequenced in a study of cytomegalovirus exposure and HLA in healthy donors. Sequenced by immunoSEQ multiplex PCR; TCRdb stores in-frame clones only, minus some. The sample contains over 150,000 clones, 70% to 80% of which appear only once. The sequenced material came from PBMCs. The receptors were gathered from a man aged 25 to 45 in good health and CMV-seronegative. Each CDR3 is given with its conserved first and last residue. Fields, in order: CDR3 length, V gene, CDR3 protein.

13 | TRBV28 | CASRSQGWDEQYF
15 | TRBV7-2 | CASSQDRASYNEQFF
15 | TRBV2 | CASSVGLFEGQPQHF
14 | TRBV6-5 | CASSWGQENTEAFF
16 | TRBV28 | CATDTFAGGPTDTQYF
16 | TRBV27 | CASSQIAGGGTDTQYF
13 | TRBV27 | CASGRTGDYEQYF
16 | TRBV15 | CATSRRSGTSADTQYF
14 | TRBV27 | CASSIAGQGGELFF
15 | TRBV10-3 | CAISSDRDSNTEAFF
14 | TRBV5-1 | CASTPRQGTETQYF
17 | TRBV6-1 | CASSENSRATGANVLTF
12 | TRBV7-9 | CASSPVSTEAFF
17 | TRBV5-4 | CASSSPLAGGPTDTQYF
15 | TRBV29-1 | CSVDRGGYHTGELFF
15 | TRBV28 | CASSFGQGGTDTQYF
12 | TRBV29-1 | CSVEGHSYEQYF
15 | TRBV18 | CASSPASGADQPQHF
16 | TRBV4-2 | CASSRVTSGGYNEQFF
12 | TRBV6-1 | CASSVRGYGYTF
15 | TRBV6-5 | CASSTGLLSTDTQYF
13 | TRBV7-7 | CASSPSGANEQFF